Detailed here is one T cell receptor (beta chain). Per germline, CDR1 MGHDK and CDR2 SYGVNS. This CDR3 is 16 amino acids long. Unmatched junction bases numbered 5, after V lost 6 bases and J lost 2 bases. The data belong to a study of cytomegalovirus exposure and HLA in healthy donors. 13 Jbeta primers and 60 Vbeta primers were used for the PCR. TCRdb keeps only in-frame clones here, not all; method: immunoSEQ multiplex PCR. The repertoire holds some 120,000 clones, with approximately 85% as singletons. The receptor's source is a male donor in good health and CMV-seropositive. This chain uses TRBV25-1 with TRBJ2-6; 9 bases map to TRBD1. The sample was PBMCs. CDR3 in DNA: TGTGCCAGCAGAGAAACAGGGGGCGCTGGGGCCAACGTCCTGACTTTC. Translation: CASRETGGAGANVLTF.